Described below is a single T cell receptor (beta chain) sequence and its context. The method was immunoSEQ multiplex PCR; TCRdb's version includes in-frame clones alone and lacks a portion of them. The sample holds 75,000 to 100,000 clones, roughly 80% seen once. The V end was cut by 0 bases, the J end by 6 bases, with 6 bases between. Per the germline V gene, CDR1 is GTSNPN and CDR2 is SVGIG (reference sequence). The CDR3 runs 11 residues. This record belongs to a study of OX40 agonist ivuxolimab in advanced cancers. The sequence came from an adult with an advanced solid tumor such as melanoma, head and neck, liver or kidney cancer. J is TRBJ2-7 and V is TRBV30; D gene ambiguous. Sequenced material: CD4+ or CD8+ T cells sorted from blood, taken in a trial of the OX40 agonist ivuxolimab. CDR3 protein: CAWSVRLEQYF. The CDR3 region has the DNA TGTGCCTGGAGTGTACGCCTCGAGCAGTACTTC.